The 8 T cell receptor beta chains below all came from one sample that was sequenced in a study of T cell responses to AZD1222 COVID-19 vaccine. Using immunoSEQ multiplex PCR, the repertoire was profiled, and TCRdb retains in-frame clones only, with some absent. This table has 180,000 or so clones, around 90% appearing once. Sample: peripheral blood, taken 28 days after the second AZD1222 dose. Source of these receptors: an adult who received the AZD1222 COVID-19 vaccine.

The rearrangement uses TRBV7-6 and TRBJ2-1; TRBD2 matches 11 bases. V shed 2 bases, J shed 4 bases, and the junction held 10 bases outside the gene matches. There are 18 residues in the CDR3. CDR1 and CDR2 (germline): SGHVS, FNYEAQ. The CDR3 spells CASSLFSTSGSGYNEQFF. The CDR3 region has the DNA TGTGCCAGCAGCTTATTTAGTACTAGCGGGAGTGGGTACAATGAGCAGTTCTTC.

The CDR3 reads CASRGLRNTIYF. Written as DNA, the CDR3 is TGTGCCTCCAGGGGGCTAAGAAACACCATATATTTT. The rearrangement uses TRBV12-3 or TRBV12-4 and TRBJ1-3, with 8 bases fitting TRBD1. This CDR3 is 12 amino acids long. The V and J ends lost 11 bases and 5 bases, in that order; junction bases with no gene match: 5.

The V call is TRBV7-3, the J call TRBJ2-1; D gene ambiguous. Trimming took 4 bases from V and 5 from J, leaving 9 bases between them. There are 13 residues in the CDR3. The germline V gene encodes CDR1 SGHTA and CDR2 FQGTGA. This chain's CDR3 is CASSSPADNEQFF. The CDR3 nucleotides read TGTGCCAGCAGCTCCCCGGCGGACAATGAGCAGTTCTTC.

The chain combines TRBV7-3 with TRBJ2-2; tentative D call: TRBD2 (7 bases). Germline CDR1 is SGHTA and CDR2 is FQGTGA. CDR3 length: 15 amino acids. Trimming removed 4 bases from V and 2 bases from J, with 11 bases in between. CDR3 amino acids: CASSYGGQNTGELFF. CDR3 DNA: TGTGCCAGCAGCTACGGGGGGCAAAACACCGGGGAGCTGTTTTTT.

The genes are TRBV4-1 and TRBJ2-3; the match to TRBD1 covers 12 bases. Germline values: CDR1 MGHRA, CDR2 YSYEKL. The length of the CDR3 is 15 residues. With V trimmed by 3 bases and J by 4 bases, 2 bases remained unmatched. CDR3 residues: CASSQGDRGPDTQYF. The CDR3 DNA follows: TGCGCCAGCAGCCAGGGGGACAGGGGGCCAGATACGCAGTATTTT.

Here the CDR3 reads CASKATSYEQYF. CDR3 in DNA: TGTGCCAGCAAGGCCACGTCCTACGAGCAGTACTTC. J is TRBJ2-7 and V is TRBV6-5; D not certain. The CDR3 totals 12 residues. CDR1 and CDR2 from the germline V gene are MNHEY and SVGAGI. V was pared by 7 bases and J by 1 base, with 8 bases between.

The chain is built from TRBV18 and TRBJ1-6; D not resolved. The CDR3 loop spans 19 amino acids. Trimming pared 3 bases from V and 0 bases from J, leaving 18 bases between. Germline lookup yields CDR1 KGHSH and CDR2 LQKENI. The CDR3 DNA reads as TGTGCCAGCTCACCCGGTTACAGTCCACATTCCTCCTATAATTCACCCCTCCACTTT. Its translation: CASSPGYSPHSSYNSPLHF.

The V and J genes are TRBV11-2 and TRBJ1-4; 8 nucleotides align to TRBD1. CDR1 is SGHAT, CDR2 FQNNGV, per germline. The V and J ends lost 5 bases and 8 bases, in that order; junction bases with no gene match: 10. The CDR3 covers 15 residues. This CDR3 is CASSADRALREKLFF. In DNA, the CDR3 is TGTGCCAGCAGCGCGGACAGGGCGTTAAGGGAAAAACTGTTTTTT.